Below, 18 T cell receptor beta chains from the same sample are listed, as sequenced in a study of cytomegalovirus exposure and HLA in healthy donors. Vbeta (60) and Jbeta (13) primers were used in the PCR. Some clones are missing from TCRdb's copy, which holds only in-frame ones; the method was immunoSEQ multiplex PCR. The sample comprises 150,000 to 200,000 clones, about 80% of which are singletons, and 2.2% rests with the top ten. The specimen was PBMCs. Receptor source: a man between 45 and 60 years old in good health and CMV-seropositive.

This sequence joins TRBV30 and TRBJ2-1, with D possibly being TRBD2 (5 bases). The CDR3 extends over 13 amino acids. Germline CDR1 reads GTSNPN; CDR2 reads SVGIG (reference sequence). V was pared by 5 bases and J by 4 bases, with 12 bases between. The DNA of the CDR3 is TGTGCCTGGGAGCGGAGGAATTACAATGAGCAGTTCTTC. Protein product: CAWERRNYNEQFF.

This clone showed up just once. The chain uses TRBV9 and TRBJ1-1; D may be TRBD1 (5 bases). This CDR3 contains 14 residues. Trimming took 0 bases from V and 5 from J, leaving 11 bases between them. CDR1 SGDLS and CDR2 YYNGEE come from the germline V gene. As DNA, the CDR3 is TGTGCCAGCAGCGTAGTCGGGGGAGGGACTGAAGCTTTCTTT. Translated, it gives CASSVVGGGTEAFF.

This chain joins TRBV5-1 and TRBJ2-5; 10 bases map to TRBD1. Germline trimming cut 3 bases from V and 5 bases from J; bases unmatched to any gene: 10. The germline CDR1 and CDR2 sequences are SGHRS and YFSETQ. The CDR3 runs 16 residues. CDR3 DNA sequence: TGCGCCAGCAGCTCGAGACAGGGGGCTGTTGAGGAGACCCAGTACTTC. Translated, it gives CASSSRQGAVEETQYF.

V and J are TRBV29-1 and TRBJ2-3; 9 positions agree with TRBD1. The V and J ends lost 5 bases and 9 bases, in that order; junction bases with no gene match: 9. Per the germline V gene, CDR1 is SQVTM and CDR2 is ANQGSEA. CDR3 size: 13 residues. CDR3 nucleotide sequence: TGCAGCGTTCCCGAACAGGGGGCTCGAACGCAGTATTTT. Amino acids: CSVPEQGARTQYF.

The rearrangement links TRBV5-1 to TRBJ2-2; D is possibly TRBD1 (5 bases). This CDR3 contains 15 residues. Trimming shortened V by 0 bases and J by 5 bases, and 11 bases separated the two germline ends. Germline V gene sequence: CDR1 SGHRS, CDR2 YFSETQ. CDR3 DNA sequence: TGCGCCAGCAGCTTGGTAGGGGATGGGACCGGGGAGCTGTTTTTT. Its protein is CASSLVGDGTGELFF.

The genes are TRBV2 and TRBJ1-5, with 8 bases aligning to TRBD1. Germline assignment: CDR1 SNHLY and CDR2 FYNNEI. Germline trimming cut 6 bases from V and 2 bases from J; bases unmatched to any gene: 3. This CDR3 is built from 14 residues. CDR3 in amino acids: CASSPGQGNQPQHF. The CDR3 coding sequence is TGTGCCAGCAGCCCGGGACAGGGCAATCAGCCCCAGCATTTT.

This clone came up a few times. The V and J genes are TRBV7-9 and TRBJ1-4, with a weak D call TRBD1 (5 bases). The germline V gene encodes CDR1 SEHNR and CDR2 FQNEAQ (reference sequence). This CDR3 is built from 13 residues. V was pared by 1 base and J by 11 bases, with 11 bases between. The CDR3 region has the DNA TGTGCCAGCAGCTTAGACTTGCGGGACAAACTGTTTTTT. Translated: CASSLDLRDKLFF.

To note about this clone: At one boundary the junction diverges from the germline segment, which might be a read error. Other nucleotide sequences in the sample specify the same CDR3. As DNA, the CDR3 is TGCGCCAGCAGCCAAGATCAGGCGCTTGGGGGCTACACCTTT. It specifies CASSQDQALGGYTF. This chain links TRBV4-3 with TRBJ1-2, with a possible D match to TRBD1 (6 bases). Germline CDR1 LGHNA, CDR2 YSLEER. The CDR3 runs to 14 residues.

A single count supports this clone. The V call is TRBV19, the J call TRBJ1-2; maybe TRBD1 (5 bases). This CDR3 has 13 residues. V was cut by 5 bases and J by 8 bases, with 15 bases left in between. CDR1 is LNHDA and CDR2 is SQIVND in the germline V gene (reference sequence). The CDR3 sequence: CASSAPGRGGYTF. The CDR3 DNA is TGTGCCAGTAGTGCGCCAGGGAGGGGCGGCTACACCTTC.

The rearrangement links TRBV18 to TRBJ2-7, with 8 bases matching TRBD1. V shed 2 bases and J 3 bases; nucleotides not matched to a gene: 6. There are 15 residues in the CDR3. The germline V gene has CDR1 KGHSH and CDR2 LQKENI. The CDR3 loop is CASSPISTGGYEQYF. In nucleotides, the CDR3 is TGTGCCAGCTCACCAATTAGTACAGGGGGCTACGAGCAGTACTTC.

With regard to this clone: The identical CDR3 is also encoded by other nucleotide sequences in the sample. CDR3 region: CASSLSSGGQETQYF. CDR3 bases: TGCGCCAGCAGCTTGTCAAGCGGGGGACAAGAGACCCAGTACTTC. This rearrangement joins TRBV5-1 to TRBJ2-5; 8 bases map to TRBD2. Germline lookup yields CDR1 SGHRS and CDR2 YFSETQ. J gave up 2 bases and V 1 base, and 4 bases lay outside the gene matches. CDR3 size: 15 residues.

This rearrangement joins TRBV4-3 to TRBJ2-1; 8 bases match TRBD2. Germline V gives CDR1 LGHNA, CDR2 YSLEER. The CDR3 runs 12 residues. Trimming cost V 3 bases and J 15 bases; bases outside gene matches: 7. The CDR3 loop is CASSQGTRDTFF. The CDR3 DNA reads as TGCGCCAGCAGCCAGGGGACTAGAGATACGTTCTTC.

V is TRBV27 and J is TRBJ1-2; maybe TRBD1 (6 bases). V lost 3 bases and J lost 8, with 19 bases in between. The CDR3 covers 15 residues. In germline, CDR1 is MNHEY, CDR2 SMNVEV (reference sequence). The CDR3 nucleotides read TGTGCCAGCAGTTTGCGGACAGAACCCACTCGGGGCTACACCTTC. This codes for CASSLRTEPTRGYTF.

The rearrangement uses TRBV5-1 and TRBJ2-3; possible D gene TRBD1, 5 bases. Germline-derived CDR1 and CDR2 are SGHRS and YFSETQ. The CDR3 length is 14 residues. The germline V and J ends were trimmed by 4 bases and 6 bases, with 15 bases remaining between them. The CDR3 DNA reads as TGCGCCAGCAGCCTCCTGGGGCCCGGGGATACGCAGTATTTT. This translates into CASSLLGPGDTQYF.

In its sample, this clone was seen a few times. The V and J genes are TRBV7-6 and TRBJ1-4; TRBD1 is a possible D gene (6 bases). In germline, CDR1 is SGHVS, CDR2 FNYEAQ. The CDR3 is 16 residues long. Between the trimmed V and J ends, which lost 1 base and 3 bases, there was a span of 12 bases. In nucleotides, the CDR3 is TGTGCCAGCAGCTTAGTCCCACAGGGAGCTAATGAAAAACTGTTTTTT. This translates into CASSLVPQGANEKLFF.

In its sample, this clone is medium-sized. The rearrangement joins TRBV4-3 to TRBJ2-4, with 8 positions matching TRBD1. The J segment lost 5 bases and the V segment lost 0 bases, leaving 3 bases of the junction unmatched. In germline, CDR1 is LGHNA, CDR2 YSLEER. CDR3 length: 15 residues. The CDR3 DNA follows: TGCGCCAGCAGCCAAGAATTGACAGGGGAAAACATTCAGTACTTC. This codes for CASSQELTGENIQYF.

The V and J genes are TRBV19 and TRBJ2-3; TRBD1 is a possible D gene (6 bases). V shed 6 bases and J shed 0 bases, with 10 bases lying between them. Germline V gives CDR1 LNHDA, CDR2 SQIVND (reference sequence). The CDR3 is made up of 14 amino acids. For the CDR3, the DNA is TGTGCCAGTAGCGAGACAGGTAGCACAGATACGCAGTATTTT. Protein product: CASSETGSTDTQYF.

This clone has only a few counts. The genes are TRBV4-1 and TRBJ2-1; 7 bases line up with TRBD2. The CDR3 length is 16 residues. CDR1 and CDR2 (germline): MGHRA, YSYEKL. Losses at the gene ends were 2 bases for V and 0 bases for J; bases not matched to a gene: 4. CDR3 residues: CASSQWRGSSYNEQFF. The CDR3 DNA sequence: TGCGCCAGCAGCCAATGGCGGGGGAGCTCCTACAATGAGCAGTTCTTC.